Following are 32 T cell receptor beta chains from one sample sequenced in a study of control samples from healthy donors and cancer patients. Clones were read by immunoSEQ multiplex PCR, and TCRdb kept only the in-frame ones, dropping some. The top ten hold roughly 3.1% of the sample, which has 60,000 to 70,000 clones, approximately 88% seen once. The sequencing input was PBMCs. These TCRs come from a woman in her 50s with lung cancer.

By sample share, this clone is medium-sized (0.01 to 0.1%). The rearrangement uses TRBV2 and TRBJ2-2; TRBD2 is a possible D gene (6 bases). The CDR3 loop spans 15 amino acids. V lost 0 bases to trimming and J lost 7 bases, with 12 bases between them. CDR1 is SNHLY and CDR2 is FYNNEI in the germline V gene. CDR3 loop: CASSEALGGFGELFF. Written as DNA, the CDR3 is TGTGCCAGCAGTGAAGCGCTTGGAGGGTTCGGGGAGCTGTTTTTT.

The chain uses TRBV5-1 and TRBJ1-4, with a weak D call TRBD1 (6 bases). V was pared by 7 bases and J by 0 bases, with 13 bases between. CDR1 SGHRS and CDR2 YFSETQ come from the germline V gene. There are 15 residues in the CDR3. This CDR3 reads CASGTGSATNEKLFF. The DNA for the CDR3 is TGCGCCAGCGGCACAGGGTCGGCAACTAATGAAAAACTGTTTTTT.

The chain uses TRBV3-1 (or the pseudogene TRBV3-2) and TRBJ2-2; the D gene is possibly TRBD2 (5 bases). The CDR3 covers 15 residues. Germline assignment: CDR1 LGHDT and CDR2 YNNKEL (reference sequence). Trimming shortened V by 1 base and J by 3 bases, and 9 bases separated the two germline ends. This CDR3 reads CASSQGGLHTGELFF. The CDR3 nucleotides read TGTGCCAGCAGCCAAGGTGGACTCCACACCGGGGAGCTGTTTTTT.

This sequence joins TRBV4-1 and TRBJ1-6, with D uncertain. Trimming took off 4 bases at V and 1 base at J, with 14 bases between the two ends. This CDR3 region has 17 residues. Germline CDR1 is MGHRA and CDR2 is YSYEKL. The CDR3 DNA follows: TGCGCCAGCAGCCTCAGCGGCGGAACATCCTATAATTCACCCCTCCACTTT. It translates to CASSLSGGTSYNSPLHF.

The chain is built from TRBV30 and TRBJ1-5; D call uncertain. The CDR3 extends over 15 amino acids. The germline gives CDR1 GTSNPN, CDR2 SVGIG (reference sequence). Trimming took 0 bases from V and 0 from J, leaving 9 bases between them. The CDR3 region is CAWSVRRDSNQPQHF. The CDR3 DNA reads as TGTGCCTGGAGTGTACGACGGGATAGCAATCAGCCCCAGCATTTT.

A few counts support this clone. J is TRBJ1-5 and V is TRBV29-1; D not resolved. V lost 4 bases and J lost 5, with 9 bases in between. CDR1 SQVTM and CDR2 ANQGSEA come from the germline V gene. This CDR3 region has 12 residues. CDR3 protein: CSVGGLDQPQHF. CDR3 nucleotide sequence: TGCAGCGTTGGGGGTCTCGATCAGCCCCAGCATTTT. The whole variable domain, filled in from reference TRBV29-1 and TRBJ1-5, reads SAVISQKPSRDICQRGTSLTIQCQVDSQVTMMFWYRQQPGQSLTLIATANQGSEATYESGFVIDKFPISRPNLTFSTLTVSNMSPEDSSIYLCSVGGLDQPQHFGDGTRLSIL.

This clone was seen more than once but under ten times. One end of the junction does not line up with germline, which may come from a read error. CDR3 region: CASSENLLKVNGRPFF. The CDR3 nucleotides are TGTGCCAGCAGTGAGAATCTATTAAAAGTGAACGGGAGGCCATTCTTC. V usage is TRBV6-1 and J usage is TRBJ1-2; D is unresolved. The CDR3 extends over 16 amino acids. Germline CDR1 MNHNS, CDR2 SASEGT.

The chain is built from TRBV3-1 (or the pseudogene TRBV3-2) and TRBJ2-7; tentatively, D is TRBD1 or TRBD2 (6 bases each). The CDR3 contains 13 residues. Germline assignment: CDR1 LGHDT and CDR2 YNNKEL (reference sequence). V was trimmed by 3 bases and J by 6 bases, leaving 12 bases between them. CDR3 coding DNA: TGTGCCAGCAGCCAGTTGGGGGGCGCCGAGCAGTACTTC. Translation: CASSQLGGAEQYF.

J is TRBJ1-6 and V is TRBV30, with 8 bases that match TRBD1. Trimming at V came to 6 bases and at J to 0 bases, leaving 7 bases not matched to a gene. CDR3 length: 16 residues. Germline V gene data show CDR1 as GTSNPN and CDR2 as SVGIG (reference sequence). CDR3 sequence reads: CACTQGASSYNSPLHF. In DNA, the CDR3 is TGTGCCTGCACCCAGGGGGCCAGCTCCTATAATTCACCCCTCCACTTT.

The gene calls are TRBV7-2 and TRBJ2-1; D remains ambiguous. V lost 6 bases and J lost 2, with 11 bases in between. CDR3 length equals 14 residues. Germline assignment: CDR1 SGHTA and CDR2 FQGNSA. CDR3 bases: TGTGCCAGCAGACAAGACCGAACCTACAATGAGCAGTTCTTC. Translated: CASRQDRTYNEQFF.

The chain links TRBV3-1 (or the pseudogene TRBV3-2) to TRBJ1-3; D gene unclear. This CDR3 is 15 amino acids long. Germline assignment: CDR1 LGHDT and CDR2 YNNKEL (reference sequence). V lost 3 bases to trimming and J lost 0 bases, with 9 bases between them. DNA for the CDR3: TGTGCCAGCAGCCATGGCAGTTACTCTGGAAACACCATATATTTT. This encodes CASSHGSYSGNTIYF.

The rearrangement uses TRBV27 and TRBJ1-2; 9 bases align to TRBD1. Per the germline V gene, CDR1 is MNHEY and CDR2 is SMNVEV (reference sequence). The CDR3 covers 14 residues. J lost 2 bases, V lost 4 bases, and 2 bases had no gene match. CDR3: CASSSTGGNYGYTF. CDR3 nucleotide sequence: TGTGCCAGCAGTTCGACAGGGGGGAACTATGGCTACACCTTC.

The rearrangement links TRBV25-1 to TRBJ2-7; a possible D gene is TRBD2 (7 bases). This CDR3 is 14 amino acids long. Germline CDR1 reads MGHDK; CDR2 reads SYGVNS. The ends were cut back, 2 bases at V and 6 bases at J, with 14 bases in the middle. The CDR3 DNA is TGTGCCAGCAGTGAAACAGGGAGGGTTAGCGAGCAGTACTTC. Translated, it gives CASSETGRVSEQYF.

The chain employs TRBV3-1 (or the pseudogene TRBV3-2) and TRBJ2-7; D perhaps matches TRBD1 (5 bases). The V gene lost 4 bases and the J gene lost 4 bases, with 11 bases spanning the gap. Germline CDR1 and CDR2: LGHDT and YNNKEL (reference sequence). The CDR3 length is 13 residues. CDR3 protein: CASSLQGLYEQYF. CDR3 sequence (DNA): TGTGCCAGCAGCCTCCAGGGATTGTACGAGCAGTACTTC.

The genes are TRBV7-9 and TRBJ2-1; 7 bases map to TRBD2. V trimming: 5 bases; J trimming: 0 bases; junction bases outside the gene matches: 7. Germline CDR1 reads SEHNR; CDR2 reads FQNEAQ (reference sequence). The CDR3 spans 16 residues. The CDR3 here is CASSPPGGSSYNEQFF. CDR3 nucleotide sequence: TGTGCCAGCAGCCCCCCGGGCGGGAGCTCCTACAATGAGCAGTTCTTC.

This chain links TRBV6-4 with TRBJ2-3; D ambiguous. Germline V gene lookup returns CDR1 MRHNA and CDR2 SNTAGT. The CDR3 sequence is 13 residues long. The ends were cut back, 5 bases at V and 5 bases at J, with 11 bases in the middle. CDR3 sequence: CASSYEQKDTQYF. In nucleotides, the CDR3 is TGTGCCAGCAGTTACGAACAAAAAGATACGCAGTATTTT.

V usage is TRBV18 and J usage is TRBJ1-5; tentatively, D is TRBD1 (6 bases). The CDR3 extends over 15 amino acids. V was shortened by 4 bases and J by 0 bases, with 10 bases between the two germline ends. CDR1 KGHSH and CDR2 LQKENI come from the germline V gene. The CDR3: CASSLRQVSNQPQHF. CDR3 nucleotide sequence: TGTGCCAGCTCACTTCGACAGGTTAGCAATCAGCCCCAGCATTTT.

This chain uses TRBV18 with TRBJ2-2; D unresolved. The germline gives CDR1 KGHSH, CDR2 LQKENI. Trimming took off 2 bases at V and 0 bases at J, with 10 bases between the two ends. The CDR3 is 16 residues long. Here the CDR3 DNA reads TGTGCCAGCTCACCAGTCAGGTTCGCGAACACCGGGGAGCTGTTTTTT. Translating gives CASSPVRFANTGELFF.

V and J are TRBV14 and TRBJ2-7; 11 nucleotides line up with TRBD2. Germline trimming cut 1 base from V and 6 bases from J; bases unmatched to any gene: 2. CDR3 length equals 14 residues. CDR1 and CDR2 from the germline V gene are SGHDN and FVKESK. The CDR3 protein is CASSQAGTSGEQYF. DNA of the CDR3: TGTGCCAGCAGCCAAGCCGGGACTAGCGGCGAGCAGTACTTC.

V gene TRBV7-8 combines with J gene TRBJ1-2, with D unresolved. This CDR3 is 14 amino acids long. The V end was cut by 1 base, the J end by 0 bases, with 6 bases between. Germline V CDR1 and CDR2: SGHVS, FQNEAQ. The chain's CDR3 is CASSLGQTNYGYTF. The CDR3 DNA reads as TGTGCCAGCAGCTTAGGACAAACTAACTATGGCTACACCTTC.

The genes are TRBV5-6 and TRBJ1-1, with a possible D match to TRBD1 (6 bases). Trimming removed 3 bases at V and 3 bases at J, with 15 bases between. Germline V lookup: CDR1 SGHDT, CDR2 YYEEEE. The CDR3 has 15 amino acids. Here the CDR3 reads CASSSPTGAYTEAFF. The DNA of the CDR3 is TGTGCCAGCAGCTCCCCGACGGGGGCATACACTGAAGCTTTCTTT.

The V and J genes are TRBV12-3 or TRBV12-4 and TRBJ2-3; no reliable D call. This CDR3 is built from 12 residues. The V and J ends lost 10 bases and 0 bases respectively, with 8 bases between them. In DNA, the CDR3 is TGTGCCACCGGACGGAGCACAGATACGCAGTATTTT. Translated, it gives CATGRSTDTQYF.

This chain uses TRBV9 with TRBJ1-3; no definite D call. V lost 4 bases and J lost 6, with 11 bases in between. The CDR3 length is 13 residues. Germline values: CDR1 SGDLS, CDR2 YYNGEE. Here the CDR3 reads CASSLRLQNTIYF. The CDR3 coding sequence is TGTGCCAGCAGCCTGCGTTTGCAAAACACCATATATTTT. The entire variable domain, with the rest obtained from reference TRBV9 and TRBJ1-3, is as follows: DSGVTQTPKHLITATGQRVTLRCSPRSGDLSVYWYQQSLDQGLQFLIQYYNGEERAKGNILERFSAQQFPDLHSELNLSSLELGDSALYFCASSLRLQNTIYFGEGSWLTVV.

This chain joins TRBV27 and TRBJ2-7; possibly TRBD2 for D (6 bases). Germline V lookup: CDR1 MNHEY, CDR2 SMNVEV (reference sequence). The CDR3 has 14 amino acids. With 1 base removed from V and 3 bases from J, the gap between germline ends came to 10 bases. For the CDR3, the DNA is TGTGCCAGCAGTTTATTCGGGAGCCACTACGAGCAGTACTTC. Translating it yields CASSLFGSHYEQYF.

The CDR3 nucleotides are TGTGCCAGTAGTACCTCTAGGGGGGACGAGCAGTACTTC. Translation gives CASSTSRGDEQYF. The chain combines TRBV19 with TRBJ2-7; possibly TRBD1 or TRBD2 for D (6 bases each). The ends were cut back, 4 bases at V and 5 bases at J, with 12 bases in the middle. The CDR3 totals 13 residues. The germline gives CDR1 LNHDA, CDR2 SQIVND (reference sequence).

The V gene is TRBV19, the J gene TRBJ2-3, with TRBD2 matching 15 bases. CDR3 size: 15 residues. V lost 6 bases to trimming and J lost 9 bases; unmatched junction nucleotides: 7. Germline V lookup: CDR1 LNHDA, CDR2 SQIVND (reference sequence). DNA for the CDR3: TGTGCCAGTAGCCGGACTAGCGGGGGGGCTGGGACGCAGTATTTT. It is translated as CASSRTSGGAGTQYF.

V is TRBV7-2 and J is TRBJ1-1; D uncertain. This CDR3 comprises 13 residues. Trimming shortened V by 5 bases and J by 0 bases, and 7 bases separated the two germline ends. The germline V gene encodes CDR1 SGHTA and CDR2 FQGNSA. The CDR3: CASSRFMNTEAFF. In nucleotides, the CDR3 is TGTGCCAGCAGCCGATTCATGAACACTGAAGCTTTCTTT.

The gene calls are TRBV19 and TRBJ1-1; 7 bases map to TRBD1. Germline V gene sequence: CDR1 LNHDA, CDR2 SQIVND (reference sequence). V was pared by 10 bases and J by 1 base, with 3 bases of the junction left unmatched. The CDR3 covers 12 residues. CDR3 protein: CATGQRNTEAFF. For the CDR3, the DNA is TGTGCCACGGGACAGAGGAACACTGAAGCTTTCTTT.

The chain recombines TRBV15 with TRBJ1-5, with D unresolved. CDR1 and CDR2 (germline): LNHNV, YYDKDF (reference sequence). V was cut by 2 bases and J by 2 bases, with 7 bases left in between. CDR3 size: 14 residues. In DNA form, the CDR3 reads TGTGCCACCAGCAGATATTATGGCAATCAGCCCCAGCATTTT. Residues: CATSRYYGNQPQHF.

V usage is TRBV5-1 and J usage is TRBJ1-1, with D unclear. Germline V gene lookup returns CDR1 SGHRS and CDR2 YFSETQ. The CDR3 covers 15 residues. V gave up 5 bases and J gave up 0 bases, with 14 bases separating them. CDR3 nucleotides: TGCGCCAGCAGAGGGTCAGGTCTCATGAACACTGAAGCTTTCTTT. Its translation: CASRGSGLMNTEAFF.

The chain combines TRBV19 with TRBJ2-7, with TRBD1 as a possible D gene (6 bases). Germline V gives CDR1 LNHDA, CDR2 SQIVND (reference sequence). CDR3 length: 13 amino acids. V dropped 4 bases and J dropped 2 bases, with 9 bases sitting between them. The CDR3 here is CASSRDITYEQYF. CDR3 sequence (DNA): TGTGCCAGTAGTAGGGACATCACCTACGAGCAGTACTTC. Filled out from reference TRBV19 and TRBJ2-7, the complete variable domain reads DGGITQSPKYLFRKEGQNVTLSCEQNLNHDAMYWYRQDPGQGLRLIYYSQIVNDFQKGDIAEGYSVSREKKESFPLTVTSAQKNPTAFYLCASSRDITYEQYFGPGTRLTVT.

The CDR3 reads CASSLERVTNTGELFF. CDR3 sequence (DNA): TGTGCCAGCAGCTTAGAAAGAGTGACTAACACCGGGGAGCTGTTTTTT. This chain joins TRBV7-9 and TRBJ2-2, with unresolved D. The CDR3 totals 16 residues. Germline CDR1 SEHNR, CDR2 FQNEAQ (reference sequence). Trimming cost V 1 base and J 2 bases, with 11 bases left between them.